The 22 T cell receptor beta chains reported below all come from one sample, sequenced in a study of graft-versus-host responses after intestinal transplantation. Sequenced by immunoSEQ multiplex PCR; TCRdb stores in-frame clones only, minus some. The sample holds about 9,500 clones, 30% seen once. This specimen consisted of alloreactive CD4+ T cells from a mixed lymphocyte reaction culture, obtained before intestinal transplant. Sample subset: CFSE-low proliferating T cells sorted from roughly six-day pre-transplant mixed lymphocyte reaction (GvH or HvG direction). These receptors were obtained from a human patient who received an intestinal transplant.

J is TRBJ1-2 and V is TRBV6-5; no definite D call. CDR1 and CDR2 from the germline V gene are MNHEY and SVGAGI. This CDR3 region has 14 residues. V lost 0 bases, J lost 8 bases, and 13 bases lay in between. CDR3 sequence reads: CASSYSEVGLGYTF. DNA of the CDR3: TGTGCCAGCAGTTACTCGGAGGTTGGCCTCGGCTACACCTTC.

The genes are TRBV4-1 and TRBJ1-1; unclear D gene. Germline V gives CDR1 MGHRA, CDR2 YSYEKL. V lost 1 base, J lost 6 bases, and 9 bases lay in between. This CDR3 spans 13 amino acids. In DNA form, the CDR3 reads TGCGCCAGCAGCCAAGTGGCGGGATCTGAAGCTTTCTTT. Amino acid sequence: CASSQVAGSEAFF.

The J gene is TRBJ2-1, the V gene TRBV9; the D gene could be TRBD1 or TRBD2 (5 bases each). Germline lookup yields CDR1 SGDLS and CDR2 YYNGEE. Trimming removed 4 bases from V and 6 bases from J, with 23 bases in between. The CDR3 sequence is 17 residues long. Here the CDR3 DNA reads TGTGCCAGCAGCTCTTACGTATTGGGTATTGGGGGCAATGAGCAGTTCTTC. Its protein product is CASSSYVLGIGGNEQFF.

By sample share, this clone is medium-sized. The CDR3 here is CASSRLAGGGTGELFF. The CDR3, as DNA: TGTGCCAGCAGCCGACTAGCGGGAGGGGGGACCGGGGAGCTGTTTTTT. V usage is TRBV6-7 and J usage is TRBJ2-2; 14 bases align to TRBD2. TRBV6-7 is annotated as an ORF whose role is uncertain. V was clipped by 6 bases and J by 5 bases; unmatched bases: 5. The CDR3 has 16 residues.

Judged by abundance, this clone is medium-sized. The chain couples TRBV27 to TRBJ2-7; D uncertain. CDR1 MNHEY and CDR2 SMNVEV come from the germline V gene (reference sequence). With 4 bases removed from V and 6 bases from J, the gap between germline ends came to 10 bases. This CDR3 spans 12 amino acids. The CDR3 DNA follows: TGTGCCAGCAGTTCTCAATCCACCGAGCAGTACTTC. Translated: CASSSQSTEQYF.

This clone was seen more than once but under ten times. The rearrangement uses TRBV5-6 and TRBJ2-7; no clear D. CDR1 is SGHDT and CDR2 is YYEEEE in the germline V gene. This CDR3 comprises 12 residues. Trimming left V 4 bases short and J 4 bases short, with 9 bases between. CDR3 region: CASSQDGYEQYF. The CDR3, as DNA: TGTGCCAGCAGCCAAGATGGGTACGAGCAGTACTTC. Variable domain in full (rest from reference TRBV5-6 and TRBJ2-7): DAGVTQSPTHLIKTRGQQVTLRCSPKSGHDTVSWYQQALGQGPQFIFQYYEEEERQRGNFPDRFSGHQFPNYSSELNVNALLLGDSALYLCASSQDGYEQYFGPGTRLTVT.

The chain couples TRBV29-1 to TRBJ2-6; D call uncertain. The CDR3 consists of 15 residues. The germline V gene has CDR1 SQVTM and CDR2 ANQGSEA. V lost 1 base, J lost 0 bases, and 7 bases lay in between. For the CDR3, the DNA is TGCAGCGTTGAAGGGGTGGTCTCTGGGGCCAACGTCCTGACTTTC. Residues: CSVEGVVSGANVLTF.

The chain carries TRBV4-1 and TRBJ2-3, with 8 bases aligning to TRBD2. Germline V lookup: CDR1 MGHRA, CDR2 YSYEKL. CDR3 length: 16 amino acids. V was pared by 6 bases and J by 2 bases, with 10 bases of the junction left unmatched. For the CDR3, the DNA is TGCGCCAGCAGAATGGATAGCGGGGAACTCACAGATACGCAGTATTTT. Its protein product is CASRMDSGELTDTQYF.

V usage is TRBV20-1 and J usage is TRBJ2-7; no definite D call. This CDR3 region has 10 residues. Trimming took 3 bases from V and 2 from J, leaving 2 bases between them. Germline loops: CDR1 DFQATT, CDR2 SNEGSKA (reference sequence). The CDR3 nucleotides are TGCAGTGCTAGTACCTACGAGCAGTACTTC. It yields the protein CSASTYEQYF.

The chain combines TRBV4-1 with TRBJ2-3; D may be TRBD1 (6 bases). The germline gives CDR1 MGHRA, CDR2 YSYEKL. This CDR3 contains 17 residues. Trimming left V 7 bases short and J 1 base short, with 21 bases between. CDR3: CASTSLPGTPGTDTQYF. For the CDR3, the DNA is TGCGCCAGCACCTCATTGCCCGGGACACCCGGCACAGATACGCAGTATTTT.

The chain links TRBV7-6 to TRBJ2-1, with D uncertain. This CDR3 region has 14 residues. Trimming took off 5 bases at V and 8 bases at J, with 16 bases between the two ends. Germline lookup yields CDR1 SGHVS and CDR2 FNYEAQ. The CDR3 DNA is TGTGCCAGCAGCCCGCCGGACCTAGGAGATGAGCAGTTCTTC. Protein: CASSPPDLGDEQFF.

This clone was observed a few times. V gene TRBV27 combines with J gene TRBJ1-1; D unclear. The CDR3 spans 14 residues. CDR1 MNHEY and CDR2 SMNVEV come from the germline V gene (reference sequence). V was cut by 1 base and J by 5 bases, with 11 bases left in between. The CDR3 DNA reads as TGTGCCAGCAGTTTATGGACCGGCGGGACTGAAGCTTTCTTT. Translation: CASSLWTGGTEAFF.

In this sample, this clone is medium-sized. CDR3: CASSPPRGKNEQYF. The CDR3 DNA sequence: TGTGCCAGCAGCCCCCCCCGCGGTAAGAACGAGCAGTACTTC. This sequence joins TRBV13 and TRBJ2-7; D is unclear. V lost 5 bases to trimming and J lost 5 bases, with 16 bases between them. CDR1 and CDR2 (germline): PRHDT, FYEKMQ (reference sequence). This CDR3 is 14 amino acids long. Full variable domain (outside the CDR3, taken from reference TRBV13 and TRBJ2-7): AAGVIQSPRHLIKEKRETATLKCYPIPRHDTVYWYQQGPGQDPQFLISFYEKMQSDKGSIPDRFSAQQFSDYHSELNMSSLELGDSALYFCASSPPRGKNEQYFGPGTRLTVT.

The table lists this clone with a few counts. In nucleotides, the CDR3 is TGTGCCAGCAGCTTAGGGCTTTTCGAGCAGTACTTC. It codes for CASSLGLFEQYF. The chain couples TRBV11-2 to TRBJ2-7; no firm D call. Germline assignment: CDR1 SGHAT and CDR2 FQNNGV. Trimming cost V 1 base and J 6 bases, with 7 bases left between them. The CDR3 loop spans 12 amino acids.

This clone was counted ten times or more. The CDR3 region has the DNA TGCGCCAGCAGCCAAGGCCAGGGGCAGTTCTTC. This codes for CASSQGQGQFF. The chain links TRBV4-3 to TRBJ2-1, with D possibly TRBD1 on 5 matching bases. This CDR3 has 11 amino acids. Germline CDR1 reads LGHNA; CDR2 reads YSLEER. Trimming took 1 base from V and 12 from J, leaving 7 bases between them.

By its share, this clone is medium-sized. V and J are TRBV27 and TRBJ1-2; D is ambiguous. V dropped 1 base and J dropped 8 bases, with 14 bases sitting between them. The CDR3 loop spans 14 amino acids. Germline CDR1 MNHEY, CDR2 SMNVEV (reference sequence). CDR3 nucleotides: TGTGCCAGCAGTTTATTCGGACCCTTTGAGGGCTACACCTTC. It codes for CASSLFGPFEGYTF.

This clone has more than one count but fewer than ten. The chain employs TRBV27 and TRBJ2-1; possibly TRBD2 for D (6 bases). This CDR3 has 16 amino acids. Germline V gives CDR1 MNHEY, CDR2 SMNVEV (reference sequence). The V gene lost 4 bases and the J gene lost 3 bases, with 16 bases spanning the gap. DNA of the CDR3: TGTGCCAGCAGTTACGTTGGAGGGCGAGGCTACAATGAGCAGTTCTTC. Translating gives CASSYVGGRGYNEQFF.

The V call is TRBV15, the J call TRBJ1-2; 11 nucleotides agree with TRBD1. V shed 4 bases and J 7 bases; nucleotides not matched to a gene: 5. There are 14 residues in the CDR3. The germline V gene encodes CDR1 LNHNV and CDR2 YYDKDF (reference sequence). The CDR3 region has the DNA TGTGCCACCAGCACCGGGACAGGGGGAAGTGGCTACACCTTC. Its protein is CATSTGTGGSGYTF.

Within the sample, this clone is medium-sized. V and J are TRBV4-1 and TRBJ2-7, with D possibly being TRBD2 (5 bases). V was cut by 1 base and J by 2 bases, with 9 bases left in between. The CDR3 totals 14 residues. Germline V CDR1 and CDR2: MGHRA, YSYEKL. The CDR3 reads CASSQGIGTYEQYF. DNA of the CDR3: TGCGCCAGCAGCCAAGGTATCGGGACCTACGAGCAGTACTTC.

This clone was seen a handful of times. The genes are TRBV30 and TRBJ1-1; D uncertain. The ends were cut back, 6 bases at V and 3 bases at J, with 20 bases in the middle. Germline V gene sequence: CDR1 GTSNPN, CDR2 SVGIG (reference sequence). CDR3 length equals 15 residues. The CDR3 protein is CACLRDLTHHTEAFF. DNA of the CDR3: TGTGCCTGTCTGCGTGATCTTACCCACCACACTGAAGCTTTCTTT.

In its sample, this clone is medium-sized. The chain carries TRBV27 and TRBJ2-1, with a weak D call TRBD1 (6 bases). V lost 6 bases, J lost 9 bases, and 9 bases lay in between. The CDR3 contains 11 residues. Germline V gene data show CDR1 as MNHEY and CDR2 as SMNVEV (reference sequence). The CDR3 spells CASSPGVEQFF. CDR3 in DNA: TGTGCCAGCAGCCCAGGGGTTGAGCAGTTCTTC.

This clone occurred a few times. The V and J genes are TRBV6-1 and TRBJ2-7, with a weak D call TRBD1 (6 bases). CDR1 is MNHNS and CDR2 is SASEGT in the germline V gene. The CDR3 is 13 residues long. V was shortened by 10 bases and J by 1 base, with 14 bases between the two germline ends. DNA of the CDR3: TGTGCCACGGACAGCACCCCTTCCTACGAGCAGTACTTC. This sequence encodes CATDSTPSYEQYF.